The 15 T cell receptor beta chains below were found in one sample sequenced in a study of blood T cell repertoires in COVID-19. This table comes from immunoSEQ multiplex PCR, and its TCRdb copy is limited to in-frame clones, with some not included. The sample consists of 150,000 to 200,000 clones, 79% of them appearing once. The sample comprised peripheral blood. These receptors were collected from a man between 60 and 70 years old with active or convalescent COVID-19.

This clone was seen a handful of times. The genes are TRBV19 and TRBJ2-7; D might be TRBD2 (5 bases). This CDR3 is built from 14 residues. V gave up 5 bases and J gave up 2 bases, with 13 bases separating them. Germline CDR1 is LNHDA and CDR2 is SQIVND (reference sequence). The CDR3 sequence is CASSPSGTPYEQYF. The CDR3 bases are TGTGCCAGTAGTCCCAGCGGTACACCCTACGAGCAGTACTTC. Complete variable domain (other parts from reference TRBV19 and TRBJ2-7): DGGITQSPKYLFRKEGQNVTLSCEQNLNHDAMYWYRQDPGQGLRLIYYSQIVNDFQKGDIAEGYSVSREKKESFPLTVTSAQKNPTAFYLCASSPSGTPYEQYFGPGTRLTVT.

Comments on this clone: This specimen includes other DNA sequences encoding the same CDR3. The chain carries TRBV4-3 and TRBJ2-3; D is undetermined. CDR3 length: 14 residues. V shed 0 bases and J shed 3 bases, with 7 bases lying between them. Germline CDR1 LGHNA, CDR2 YSLEER. This CDR3 is CASSQDRGTDTQYF. The CDR3 DNA sequence: TGCGCCAGCAGCCAAGACCGCGGTACAGATACGCAGTATTTT.

The chain recombines TRBV15 with TRBJ1-1, with no clear D. V lost 11 bases and J 0 bases, leaving 13 bases between the germline ends. The CDR3 is 13 amino acids. CDR1 is LNHNV, CDR2 YYDKDF, per germline (reference sequence). The CDR3 bases are TGTGCCGCAAGTGGGCAGCTGAACACTGAAGCTTTCTTT. Its protein is CAASGQLNTEAFF.

This clone appeared a few times. V and J are TRBV3-1 (or the pseudogene TRBV3-2) and TRBJ2-1; TRBD2 matches 8 bases. The CDR3 has 15 amino acids. In germline, CDR1 is LGHDT, CDR2 YNNKEL (reference sequence). The V segment lost 1 base and the J segment 9 bases; nucleotides outside the gene matches: 8. In DNA form, the CDR3 reads TGTGCCAGCAGCCAAGGCATTCGGGCGGGAGGTGAGCAGTTCTTC. This codes for CASSQGIRAGGEQFF.

The gene calls are TRBV6-5 and TRBJ2-3; TRBD2 agrees at 8 bases. Trimming took 9 bases from V and 6 from J; bases not matched to a gene: 14. The length of the CDR3 is 15 residues. CDR1 is MNHEY and CDR2 is SVGAGI in the germline V gene. Here the CDR3 reads CASRGREVFRDTQYF. Here the CDR3 DNA reads TGTGCCAGTCGGGGGCGGGAGGTCTTCAGGGATACGCAGTATTTT.

This chain joins TRBV15 and TRBJ2-4, with 8 bases aligning to TRBD1. J gave up 7 bases and V 0 bases, and 5 bases lay outside the gene matches. The CDR3 length is 15 residues. Germline CDR1 LNHNV, CDR2 YYDKDF (reference sequence). CDR3 DNA sequence: TGTGCCACCAGCAGAGACAGGGGGCAGGGGAACATTCAGTACTTC. This gives the protein CATSRDRGQGNIQYF.

The gene calls are TRBV7-2 and TRBJ1-2, with 8 bases lining up with TRBD1. Germline CDR1 is SGHTA and CDR2 is FQGNSA. J lost 3 bases, V lost 5 bases, and 11 bases had no gene match. This CDR3 has 16 amino acids. CDR3 nucleotide sequence: TGTGCCAGCAGCCCACTCGGGACAGGCAATTACTATGGCTACACCTTC. Protein: CASSPLGTGNYYGYTF.

The chain couples TRBV29-1 to TRBJ2-1; TRBD2 matches at 12 bases. In germline, CDR1 is SQVTM, CDR2 ANQGSEA. There are 16 residues in the CDR3. V lost 4 bases and J lost 0; bases outside the gene matches: 4. This chain's CDR3 is CSVVTSGRNSYNEQFF. The CDR3 DNA sequence: TGCAGCGTTGTTACTAGCGGGAGGAACTCCTACAATGAGCAGTTCTTC.

The rearrangement uses TRBV7-8 and TRBJ2-7, with D possibly matching TRBD1 (6 bases). This CDR3 region has 15 residues. The V gene lost 2 bases and the J gene lost 1 base, with 12 bases spanning the gap. Germline lookup yields CDR1 SGHVS and CDR2 FQNEAQ. The CDR3 DNA reads as TGTGCCAGCAGCTTACCCCGGGACATTTCCTACGAGCAGTACTTC. This translates into CASSLPRDISYEQYF.

CDR3 amino acids: CSASIDSNNYGYTF. The CDR3 region has the DNA TGCAGTGCTAGTATAGACAGTAATAACTATGGCTACACCTTC. The J gene is TRBJ1-2, the V gene TRBV20-1, with D possibly being TRBD1 (5 bases). Germline V gene lookup returns CDR1 DFQATT and CDR2 SNEGSKA (reference sequence). V shed 3 bases and J shed 1 base, with 12 bases lying between them. This CDR3 is 14 amino acids long.

The rearrangement links TRBV4-3 to TRBJ2-3; D is possibly TRBD1 (6 bases). Germline CDR1 and CDR2: LGHNA and YSLEER. The V and J ends lost 3 bases and 10 bases respectively, with 11 bases between them. The CDR3 contains 12 residues. The CDR3 is CASSQTGEAQYF. In nucleotides, the CDR3 is TGCGCCAGCAGCCAGACAGGAGAGGCGCAGTATTTT.

V is TRBV7-3 and J is TRBJ2-1; maybe TRBD1 (5 bases). The germline V and J ends were trimmed by 5 bases and 9 bases, with 26 bases remaining between them. Germline CDR1 reads SGHTA; CDR2 reads FQGTGA. This CDR3 region has 17 residues. The CDR3 spells CASSPLSGQGGLGEQFF. The CDR3 DNA follows: TGTGCCAGCAGCCCCCTCTCTGGGCAGGGCGGTTTGGGTGAGCAGTTCTTC.

There are a few counts of this clone. V gene TRBV7-2 combines with J gene TRBJ2-1; D is unresolved. V dropped 5 bases and J dropped 2 bases, with 10 bases sitting between them. The CDR3 sequence is 14 residues long. Germline values: CDR1 SGHTA, CDR2 FQGNSA. CDR3 nucleotide sequence: TGTGCCAGCAGCCACCGGGTAACCTACAATGAGCAGTTCTTC. Translating gives CASSHRVTYNEQFF.

The gene calls are TRBV5-5 and TRBJ1-2; D may be TRBD1 (6 bases). Germline loops: CDR1 SGHKS, CDR2 YYEKEE (reference sequence). Trimming left V 3 bases short and J 4 bases short, with 16 bases between. The CDR3 totals 15 residues. CDR3 loop: CASSSTGQRRYGYTF. The CDR3 nucleotides are TGTGCCAGCAGCTCGACGGGACAACGACGCTATGGCTACACCTTC.

The chain joins TRBV5-1 to TRBJ1-1; tentatively, D is TRBD1 (6 bases). Germline lookup yields CDR1 SGHRS and CDR2 YFSETQ. V shed 5 bases and J shed 0 bases, with 20 bases lying between them. The CDR3 length is 17 residues. CDR3 bases: TGCGCCAGCAGACCACAGGGTCGGGAAGCGATGAACACTGAAGCTTTCTTT. Protein sequence: CASRPQGREAMNTEAFF.